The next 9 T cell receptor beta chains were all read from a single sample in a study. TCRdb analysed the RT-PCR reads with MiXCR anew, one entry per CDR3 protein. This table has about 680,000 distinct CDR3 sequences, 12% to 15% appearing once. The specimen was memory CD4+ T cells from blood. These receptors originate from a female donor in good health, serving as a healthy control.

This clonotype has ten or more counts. CDR3 nucleotide sequence: TGTGCCAGCAGTTACTCGGGGACTAGCTTCGATGAGCAGTTCTTC. It translates to CASSYSGTSFDEQFF. The V call is TRBV6-5, the J call TRBJ2-1, with 9 nucleotides matching TRBD2. This CDR3 spans 15 amino acids. Germline V gene data show CDR1 as MNHEY and CDR2 as SVGAGI. Germline trimming cut 0 bases from V and 8 bases from J; bases unmatched to any gene: 5.

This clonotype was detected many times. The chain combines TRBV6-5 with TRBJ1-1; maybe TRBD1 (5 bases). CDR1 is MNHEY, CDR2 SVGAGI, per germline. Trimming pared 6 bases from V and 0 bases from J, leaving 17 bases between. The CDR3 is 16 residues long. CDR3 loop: CASRPEAGRLNTEAFF. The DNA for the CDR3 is TGTGCCAGCAGGCCTGAGGCAGGGCGATTGAACACTGAAGCTTTCTTT.

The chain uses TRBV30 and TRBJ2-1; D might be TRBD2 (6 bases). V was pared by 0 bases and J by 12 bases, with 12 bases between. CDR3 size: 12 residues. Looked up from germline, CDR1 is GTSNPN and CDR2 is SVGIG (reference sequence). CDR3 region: CAWSVPRERQFF. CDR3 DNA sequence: TGTGCCTGGAGTGTACCACGGGAGCGGCAGTTCTTC.

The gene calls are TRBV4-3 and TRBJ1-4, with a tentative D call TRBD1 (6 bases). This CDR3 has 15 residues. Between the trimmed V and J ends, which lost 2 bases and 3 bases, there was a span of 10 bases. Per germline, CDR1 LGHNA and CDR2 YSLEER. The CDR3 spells CASSQRGGANEKLFF. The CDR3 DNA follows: TGCGCCAGCAGCCAAAGGGGGGGGGCTAATGAAAAACTGTTTTTT.

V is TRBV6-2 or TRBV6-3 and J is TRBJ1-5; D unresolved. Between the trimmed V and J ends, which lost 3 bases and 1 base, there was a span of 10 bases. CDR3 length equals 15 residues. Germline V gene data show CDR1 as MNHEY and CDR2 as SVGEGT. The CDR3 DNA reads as TGTGCCAGCAGTTATGTGTCAGTCAGCAATCAGCCCCAGCATTTT. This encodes CASSYVSVSNQPQHF.

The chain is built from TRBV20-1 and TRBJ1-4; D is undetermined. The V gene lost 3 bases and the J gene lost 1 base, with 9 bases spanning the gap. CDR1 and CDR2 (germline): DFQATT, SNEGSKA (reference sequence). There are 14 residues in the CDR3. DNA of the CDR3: TGCAGTGCTAGGCCCGGCCTAACTAATGAAAAACTGTTTTTT. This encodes CSARPGLTNEKLFF.

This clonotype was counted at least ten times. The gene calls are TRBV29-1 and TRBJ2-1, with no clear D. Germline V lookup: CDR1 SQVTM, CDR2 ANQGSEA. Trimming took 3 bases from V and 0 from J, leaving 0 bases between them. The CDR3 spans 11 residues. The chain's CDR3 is CSVDSYNEQFF. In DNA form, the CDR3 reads TGCAGCGTTGACTCCTACAATGAGCAGTTCTTC.

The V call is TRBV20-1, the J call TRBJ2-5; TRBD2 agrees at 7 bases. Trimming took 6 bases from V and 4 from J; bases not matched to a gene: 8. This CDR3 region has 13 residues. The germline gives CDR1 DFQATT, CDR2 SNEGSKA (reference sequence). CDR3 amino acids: CSAPSGGIETQYF. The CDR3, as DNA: TGCAGTGCCCCCTCGGGGGGTATAGAGACCCAGTACTTC.

The CDR3 sequence: CSARSGPNNNSPLHF. CDR3 in DNA: TGCAGTGCTAGGTCAGGGCCGAATAATAATTCACCCCTCCACTTT. The gene calls are TRBV20-1 and TRBJ1-6; D is perhaps TRBD1 (5 bases). Germline CDR1 is DFQATT and CDR2 is SNEGSKA (reference sequence). Between the trimmed V and J ends, which lost 3 bases and 5 bases, there was a span of 14 bases. This CDR3 region has 15 residues.